This entry describes one TCR beta chain. The target antigen is unknown. This specimen comes from a study of T cell repertoires in ileal Crohn's disease. Across the study: Thiopurines (about ten) or anti-TNF agents (roughly 17) were given postoperatively to about half. Regarding the study as a whole: Clonality above 26.8% at surgery always came with endoscopic recurrence.

The V and J ends lost 9 bases and 2 bases, in that order; junction bases with no gene match: 8. The CDR3 length is 14 residues. Per the germline V gene, CDR1 is SGHNT and CDR2 is YYREEE (reference sequence). Each sample's TCRB immunosequencing used around 510 nanograms of biopsy DNA. Profiled with immunoSEQ multiplex PCR; TCRdb holds only in-frame clones, not every one. The sample consists of roughly 31,000 clones, about 80% of them appearing once. The genes are TRBV5-4 and TRBJ2-3; 8 bases fit TRBD2. Input material: ileal tissue. This receptor was obtained from an adult with Crohn's disease. The CDR3 sequence: CATTGGGTTDTQYF. The DNA for the CDR3 is TGTGCCACGACCGGGGGGGGGACCACAGATACGCAGTATTTT.